This is a list of T cell receptor beta chains from one sample in a study of blood T cells in healthy people across ages. Using its own MiXCR run on the 5' RACE reads, TCRdb lists one record per CDR3 protein. The sample lists roughly 2 million distinct CDR3 sequences, roughly 49% seen once, with more than 2% in the top ten. The sequenced sample consisted of blood. The receptors derive from a woman in her 40s in good health. CDR3s include the opening cysteine and the closing phenylalanine or tryptophan. The D gene is left open where the match is weak. Rows give clone size only sometimes, using once, few, many, or a class for an expanded clone.

J gene,D gene,clone size,V gene,CDR3 DNA,CDR3 protein
TRBJ1-1,TRBD1,NA,TRBV24-1,TGTGCCACCAACAGGGGTTTTGAGCGGACTGAAGCTTTCTTT,CATNRGFERTEAFF
TRBJ2-5,NA,NA,TRBV6-5,TGTGCCAGCAGTTCTACTCGGTCCTACAGCGTGGCGAAAAGGGAGACCCAGTACTTC,CASSSTRSYSVAKRETQYF
TRBJ2-3,NA,NA,TRBV14,TGTGCCGGCAGCCAAGTAGGTGGGATAGATACGCAGTATTTT,CAGSQVGGIDTQYF
TRBJ2-1,NA,NA,TRBV2,TGTGCCAGCCTCAGCGGCAGCTCCTACAATGAGCAGTTCTTC,CASLSGSSYNEQFF
TRBJ2-7,TRBD1,NA,TRBV7-2,TGTGCCAGCAGCCAGTTTGACAGGGGGGTGGGCGAGCAGTACTTC,CASSQFDRGVGEQYF
TRBJ2-3,TRBD1,many,TRBV6-1,TGTGCCAGCAGTGCCCAGGACAGGACCTTTTTTGCCCCCGATACGCAGTATTTT,CASSAQDRTFFAPDTQYF
TRBJ2-6,NA,few,TRBV15,TGTGCCACCAGCAGAGAAGTTCGCCGGTTCTCTGGGGCCAACGTCCTGACTTTC,CATSREVRRFSGANVLTF
TRBJ2-3,NA,NA,TRBV6-6,TGTGCCAGCAGTCCCCAGGGGGGAGTTATACCAGATACGCAGTATTTT,CASSPQGGVIPDTQYF
TRBJ2-5,TRBD2,once,TRBV7-2,TGTGCCAGCAGCCTCTTGGGACTAGCAGGTGTCGAGACCCAGTACTTC,CASSLLGLAGVETQYF
TRBJ2-3,TRBD2,few,TRBV12-3/TRBV12-4,TGTGCCAGCAGTTTAGCGCGGCTAGCGGGGGGCGGAACAGATACGCAGTATTTT,CASSLARLAGGGTDTQYF
TRBJ1-4,NA,NA,TRBV11-2,TGTGCCAGCAGCTTAAACCGCCAGGGGCCTAATGAAAAACTGTTTTTT,CASSLNRQGPNEKLFF
TRBJ1-1,NA,NA,TRBV28,TGTGCCAGCAGTTTATACGGGGGCGCGGACACTGAAGCTTTCTTT,CASSLYGGADTEAFF
TRBJ2-1,NA,NA,TRBV5-1,TGCGCCAGTTCAACGACAGGTTCCTACAATGAGCAGTTCTTC,CASSTTGSYNEQFF
TRBJ2-1,NA,NA,TRBV20-1,TGCAGTGCTAGAGTCGTTCGTCGAGGTAGCTCCTACAATGAGCAGTTCTTC,CSARVVRRGSSYNEQFF
TRBJ1-6,NA,once,TRBV7-2,TGTGCCAGCAGCCCCGGGGACCGATATTCACCCCTCCACTTT,CASSPGDRYSPLHF
TRBJ1-2,NA,many,TRBV6-6,TGTGCCAGCAGTTTTGAGGCGATTGGGGGTGGCTACACCTTC,CASSFEAIGGGYTF
TRBJ2-3,TRBD2,few,TRBV29-1,TGCAGCGTCGACCGGGACTACGGCACAGATACGCAGTATTTT,CSVDRDYGTDTQYF
TRBJ1-2,NA,NA,TRBV11-2,TGTGCCAGCAGCCCTGCCAGGGGTCGGGGCTACACCTTC,CASSPARGRGYTF
TRBJ2-5,NA,NA,TRBV7-7,TGTGCTAGCAGCTTAGCAGGGATCTCGGGAGAGACCCAGTACTTC,CASSLAGISGETQYF
TRBJ2-7,TRBD1,NA,TRBV28,TGTGCCAGCAGTGTGCACAGGGGTGGTCGCGAGCAGTACTTC,CASSVHRGGREQYF
TRBJ1-2,TRBD1,NA,TRBV4-1,TGCGCCAGCAGCCAAGATTTCGGACAGGGGTACTATGGCTACACCTTC,CASSQDFGQGYYGYTF
TRBJ2-1,NA,NA,TRBV20-1,TGCAGTGCTAGAGCGGGGGTATCCTACAATGAGCAGTTCTTC,CSARAGVSYNEQFF
TRBJ1-2,TRBD1,few,TRBV5-6,TGTGCCAGCAGCTTGACGACAGGGGCGACTGGCTACACCTTC,CASSLTTGATGYTF
TRBJ1-5,NA,NA,TRBV20-1,TGCAGTGCTAGATCAGGGGAAGGCAATCAGCCCCAGCATTTT,CSARSGEGNQPQHF
TRBJ1-6,NA,NA,TRBV10-2,TGCGCCAGCAGTGAGGGGAGGGGAACGGATAATTCACCCCTCCACTTT,CASSEGRGTDNSPLHF
TRBJ1-1,NA,NA,TRBV6-5,TGTGCCAGCAGTTATAATACAGGGTTGAACACTGAAGCTTTCTTT,CASSYNTGLNTEAFF
TRBJ2-1,NA,once,TRBV5-5,TGTGCCAGCAGCTTTCCTAGGGGGTGGAATGAGCAGTTCTTC,CASSFPRGWNEQFF
TRBJ2-5,NA,NA,TRBV7-2,TGTGCCAGCAGCAATGCCGGGGCCAATCAAGAGACCCAGTACTTC,CASSNAGANQETQYF
TRBJ2-3,TRBD2,few,TRBV20-1,TGCAGTGCTCCCCGGACTAGCGGGGGAGGAATGGATACGCAGTATTTT,CSAPRTSGGGMDTQYF
TRBJ2-2,TRBD1,few,TRBV12-3/TRBV12-4,TGTGCCAGCAGTTTAAGGCAGGGGGTTTCCACCGGGGAGCTGTTTTTT,CASSLRQGVSTGELFF
TRBJ2-7,TRBD2,few,TRBV28,TGTGCCAGCAGTGTGGGGGGGACCCTGTACGAGCAGTACTTC,CASSVGGTLYEQYF
TRBJ1-6,NA,NA,TRBV28,TGTGCCAGCACTCTTCATGGTCGGGGCAATTCACCCCTCCACTTT,CASTLHGRGNSPLHF
TRBJ2-4,NA,few,TRBV4-3,TGCGCCAGCAGCCAAGTTCACAGAAACATTCAGTACTTC,CASSQVHRNIQYF
TRBJ2-7,NA,NA,TRBV11-2,TGTACCGGCAGCTTCGGAGGGGACTCCTACGAGCAGTACTTC,CTGSFGGDSYEQYF
TRBJ1-1,TRBD1,NA,TRBV12-3/TRBV12-4,TGTGCCAGCAGTCCAGCGACAGGGTGGATGGCTGAAGCTTTCTTT,CASSPATGWMAEAFF
TRBJ2-2,NA,NA,TRBV5-1,TGCGCCAGCAGCTTACAGGGACCCGGGAACACCGGGGAGCTGTTTTTT,CASSLQGPGNTGELFF
TRBJ2-3,TRBD1,few,TRBV27,TGTGCCAGCAGTTCCAACAGGGGGCGCGTGGTAGATACGCAGTATTTT,CASSSNRGRVVDTQYF
TRBJ2-5,TRBD1,few,TRBV5-1,TGCGCCAGCAGCTTAAGGACAGGCTCGGACGAGACCCAGTACTTC,CASSLRTGSDETQYF
TRBJ1-2,NA,NA,TRBV29-1,TGCAGCGTTGAAGTCAGGGGCCAATGGGGAGGCTACACCTTC,CSVEVRGQWGGYTF
TRBJ2-5,TRBD2,NA,TRBV7-2,TGTACCAGCAGCTTAGTCGTGACTAGCCACAATGAGCAGTACTTC,CTSSLVVTSHNEQYF
TRBJ1-2,NA,few,TRBV6-6,TGTGCCAGCACCCTAGGGGGGAATGGCTACACCTTC,CASTLGGNGYTF